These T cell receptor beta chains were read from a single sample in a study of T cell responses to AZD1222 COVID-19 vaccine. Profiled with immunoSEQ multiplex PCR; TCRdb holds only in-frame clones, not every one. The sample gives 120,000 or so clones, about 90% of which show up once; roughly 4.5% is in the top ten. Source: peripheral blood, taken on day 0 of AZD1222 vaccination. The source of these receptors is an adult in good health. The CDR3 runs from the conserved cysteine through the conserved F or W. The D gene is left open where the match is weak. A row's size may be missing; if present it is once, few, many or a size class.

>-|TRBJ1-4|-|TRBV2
CASSDYEKLFF
TGTGCCAGCAGTGACTATGAAAAACTGTTTTTT
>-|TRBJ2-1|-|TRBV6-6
CASSYMQGSYNEQFF
TGTGCCAGCAGTTATATGCAGGGATCATACAATGAGCAGTTCTTC
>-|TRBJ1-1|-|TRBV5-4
CATAEGGGVTEAFF
TGTGCCACCGCCGAGGGAGGGGGGGTTACTGAAGCTTTCTTT
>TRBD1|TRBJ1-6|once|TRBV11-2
CASSLARGPNSPLHF
TGTGCCAGCAGCTTAGCCAGGGGGCCAAATTCACCCCTCCACTTT
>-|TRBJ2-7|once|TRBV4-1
CASSQEGGIYEQYF
TGCGCCAGCAGCCAAGAAGGGGGTATCTACGAGCAGTACTTC
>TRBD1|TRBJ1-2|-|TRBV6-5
CASREDRGNYGYTF
TGTGCCAGCAGGGAGGACAGGGGTAACTATGGCTACACCTTC
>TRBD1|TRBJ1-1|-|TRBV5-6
CASSWGTGGYTEAFF
TGTGCCAGCAGCTGGGGGACAGGAGGGTACACTGAAGCTTTCTTT
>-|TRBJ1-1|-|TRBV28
CASSSPRQDNTEAFF
TGTGCCAGCAGTTCGCCTAGACAGGACAACACTGAAGCTTTCTTT
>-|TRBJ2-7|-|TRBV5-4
CASSFWRSEQYF
TGTGCCAGCAGCTTCTGGCGGTCCGAGCAGTACTTC
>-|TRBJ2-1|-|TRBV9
CASSVDGSRYEQFF
TGTGCCAGCAGCGTAGACGGGAGTAGGTATGAGCAGTTCTTC
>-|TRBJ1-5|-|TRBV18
CASSPGVGNNQPQHF
TGTGCCAGCTCACCAGGGGTGGGGAACAATCAGCCCCAGCATTTT
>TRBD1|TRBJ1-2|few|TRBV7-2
CASSLAGQGLGYTF
TGTGCCAGCAGCTTAGCGGGACAGGGGCTTGGCTACACCTTC
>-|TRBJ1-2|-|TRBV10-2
CASSDSRPGRGYTF
TGCGCCAGCAGTGACTCCCGACCGGGCCGTGGCTACACCTTC
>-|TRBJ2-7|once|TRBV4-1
CASSQGPTLSYEQYF
TGCGCCAGCAGCCAAGGGCCGACCCTCTCCTACGAGCAGTACTTC